This entry is about one T cell receptor beta chain. Random hexamers were used to reverse transcribe an amount of roughly 0.5 to 1 ug RNA. Each CDR3 protein is one row after TCRdb ran MiXCR on the immunoSEQ multiplex PCR reads. The top ten clones hold about 0.52% of a sample with approximately 80,000 distinct CDR3 sequences, 94% of them seen once. TCR beta was sequenced from blood CD8+ and CD4+ T cells. The patients with Susac syndrome were individuals who fulfilled the recently defined diagnostic criteria for disease that was either definite or probable. This entry is derived from a study of CD8 T cells in Susac syndrome. Background on the study: When their blood was taken, patients with Susac syndrome were therapy-naive, taking corticosteroids, or taking intravenous immunoglobulin alone.

Germline loops: CDR1 SEHNR, CDR2 FQNEAQ (reference sequence). The CDR3 is made up of 13 amino acids. The V gene lost 11 bases and the J gene lost 7 bases, with 17 bases spanning the gap. This receptor was taken from a human donor with Susac syndrome. This chain joins TRBV7-9 and TRBJ1-4; D gene ambiguous. The sequencing input was CD8+ T cells from PBMCs. CDR3 amino acids: CAGWREGTEKLFF. CDR3 coding DNA: TGTGCCGGCTGGAGGGAAGGAACTGAAAAACTGTTTTTT.